This entry is about one TCR beta chain. The sample belongs to a study of brain metastases from non-small cell lung cancer. Germline V lookup: CDR1 SEHNR, CDR2 FQNEAQ (reference sequence). Unmatched junction bases numbered 8, after V lost 5 bases and J lost 4 bases. The CDR3 has 15 amino acids. The repertoire was sequenced with immunoSEQ multiplex PCR; TCRdb's copy has only in-frame clones and lacks some. The data hold thousands of clones, with around four fifths observed a single time. The specimen was primary lung tumor tissue. The sequence was obtained from a donor aged 40 or over with non-small cell lung cancer. This chain joins TRBV7-9 and TRBJ2-3; 8 bases fit TRBD2. For the CDR3, the DNA is TGTGCCAGCAGCCCGACTAGCGTTAGTGCAGATACGCAGTATTTT. Amino acids: CASSPTSVSADTQYF.